The 5 T cell receptor beta chains below all came from one sample that was sequenced in a study of blood T cell repertoires in COVID-19. Only in-frame clones appear in the TCRdb table, and some are missing; sequencing was by immunoSEQ multiplex PCR. The data contain 400,000 or so clones, 75% to 90% of them seen just once; the ten biggest clones take up 0.9% to 1.2%. Sequencing input: PBMCs or T cells enriched from blood (not recorded which). All receptors come from a man aged 25-45 years who had recovered from COVID-19.

This clone was seen only a few times. CDR3 sequence: CASSYSTGFGYTF. DNA for the CDR3: TGTGCCAGCAGTTACTCGACAGGCTTTGGCTACACCTTC. The rearrangement links TRBV6-5 to TRBJ1-2, with a weak D call TRBD1 (6 bases). Germline CDR1 MNHEY, CDR2 SVGAGI. V lost 0 bases and J lost 7, with 9 bases in between. The CDR3 has 13 amino acids.

V usage is TRBV19 and J usage is TRBJ2-2; weak D call: TRBD1 (6 bases). Trimming took off 7 bases at V and 4 bases at J, with 16 bases between the two ends. The germline V gene has CDR1 LNHDA and CDR2 SQIVND (reference sequence). This CDR3 region has 15 residues. The DNA for the CDR3 is TGTGCCAGTATTAAATCGAGGGGGTCCACCGGGGAGCTGTTTTTT. Translation gives CASIKSRGSTGELFF.

This clone has just a few counts. The chain recombines TRBV28 with TRBJ2-5; D is ambiguous. There are 12 residues in the CDR3. Germline lookup yields CDR1 MDHEN and CDR2 SYDVKM. V gave up 6 bases and J gave up 6 bases, with 11 bases separating them. The CDR3 DNA sequence: TGTGCCAGCAGAGAGCGAGAAAAGACCCAGTACTTC. Its protein is CASREREKTQYF. Full variable domain (missing parts from reference TRBV28 and TRBJ2-5): DVKVTQSSRYLVKRTGEKVFLECVQDMDHENMFWYRQDPGLGLRLIYFSYDVKMKEKGDIPEGYSVSREKKERFSLILESASTNQTSMYLCASREREKTQYFGPGTRLLVL.

V usage is TRBV10-1 and J usage is TRBJ2-1; D may be TRBD1 (6 bases). CDR3 length: 14 amino acids. With 4 bases removed from V and 4 bases from J, the gap between germline ends came to 11 bases. The germline CDR1 and CDR2 sequences are WNHNN and SYGVQD (reference sequence). The CDR3 region has the DNA TGCGCCAGCAGTGCCAGGGGCGATTACAATGAGCAGTTCTTC. Translated, it gives CASSARGDYNEQFF.

This rearrangement joins TRBV7-2 to TRBJ2-2, with D tentatively TRBD2 (5 bases). This CDR3 has 16 residues. In germline, CDR1 is SGHTA, CDR2 FQGNSA. V lost 2 bases to trimming and J lost 1 base, with 11 bases between them. The CDR3 DNA sequence: TGTGCCAGCAGCTTATCCCCCCGGGGGAACACCGGGGAGCTGTTTTTT. The encoded protein is CASSLSPRGNTGELFF.